One sample yielded the 32 T cell receptor beta chains listed below, sequenced in a study of read filtering for tumor transcriptome and immune sequencing. Molecular barcoded adaptors covering alpha/delta and beta/gamma chains were used on about 390 ng RNA. TCRdb processed the reads anew with MiXCR; each CDR3 protein has one entry. The profile shows some 40,000 distinct CDR3 sequences, 13% to 15% of them singletons. Sequencing used a population of CD138-negative cells sorted from bone marrow. Receptors were obtained from a donor aged 40 or older with multiple myeloma.

Many counts were recorded for this clonotype. The chain couples TRBV7-9 to TRBJ2-1; 12 bases map to TRBD1. V trimming: 2 bases; J trimming: 10 bases; junction bases outside the gene matches: 9. Germline loops: CDR1 SEHNR, CDR2 FQNEAQ (reference sequence). This CDR3 is 16 amino acids long. The CDR3 reads CASSLWSGQGAREQFF. CDR3 bases: TGTGCCAGCAGCTTATGGTCGGGACAGGGGGCGCGGGAGCAGTTCTTC. The variable domain in full, completed from reference TRBV7-9 and TRBJ2-1, reads DTGVSQNPRHKITKRGQNVTFRCDPISEHNRLYWYRQTLGQGPEFLTYFQNEAQLEKSRLLSDRFSAERPKGSFSTLEIQRTEQGDSAMYLCASSLWSGQGAREQFFGPGTRLTVL.

Notes on this clonotype: This clone may be a read error of a much larger clone one base away. The chain combines TRBV15 with TRBJ1-5, with D uncertain. The length of the CDR3 is 13 residues. The V gene lost 5 bases and the J gene lost 5 bases, with 10 bases spanning the gap. Germline V gene data show CDR1 as LNHNV and CDR2 as YYDKDF (reference sequence). CDR3 nucleotide sequence: TGTGCCACCAGCGGTAATCAATATCAGCCCCAGCATTTT. It is translated as CATSGNQYQPQHF.

This clonotype came up many times. The rearrangement uses TRBV4-3 and TRBJ2-7, with a weak D call TRBD1 (6 bases). This CDR3 contains 15 residues. Trimming removed 1 base from V and 3 bases from J, with 13 bases in between. The germline gives CDR1 LGHNA, CDR2 YSLEER. CDR3 amino acids: CASSQVRDMGYEQYF. Here the CDR3 DNA reads TGCGCCAGCAGCCAAGTACGGGACATGGGCTACGAGCAGTACTTC.

This clonotype was detected many times. The V call is TRBV6-2 or TRBV6-3, the J call TRBJ2-5; D is possibly TRBD2 (6 bases). Trimming removed 4 bases from V and 4 bases from J, with 16 bases in between. This CDR3 has 15 amino acids. The germline CDR1 and CDR2 sequences are MNHEY and SVGEGT. The CDR3 bases are TGTGCCAGCAGTTTACCCAGGGCCGGGGGAGAGACCCAGTACTTC. Translating gives CASSLPRAGGETQYF.

The V call is TRBV10-1, the J call TRBJ1-5, with TRBD1 as a possible D gene (6 bases). The CDR3 extends over 15 amino acids. Germline V gene lookup returns CDR1 WNHNN and CDR2 SYGVQD (reference sequence). V was shortened by 7 bases and J by 3 bases, with 16 bases between the two germline ends. The CDR3 sequence: CASTNRVGNNQPQHF. CDR3 DNA: TGCGCCAGCACCAACAGGGTAGGGAACAATCAGCCCCAGCATTTT.

This clonotype came up many times. V usage is TRBV29-1 and J usage is TRBJ1-2, with 11 nucleotides matching TRBD1. Per the germline V gene, CDR1 is SQVTM and CDR2 is ANQGSEA. Trimming took 2 bases from V and 8 from J; bases not matched to a gene: 7. The CDR3 covers 14 residues. CDR3 bases: TGCAGCGTTGAACCGGACAGGGGGCTGAAGGGCTACACCTTC. Its protein is CSVEPDRGLKGYTF.

The sample holds a few counts of this clonotype. This chain links TRBV7-2 with TRBJ1-2, with unresolved D. Trimming removed 1 base from V and 4 bases from J, with 7 bases in between. This CDR3 comprises 13 residues. CDR1 SGHTA and CDR2 FQGNSA come from the germline V gene. The CDR3 loop is CASSLVQLYGYTF. The CDR3 coding sequence is TGTGCCAGCAGCTTAGTACAGCTCTATGGCTACACCTTC.

Of note for this clonotype: With a much larger clone just one base away, this may be a read error. The V gene is TRBV11-2, the J gene TRBJ2-2, with D hard to call. The CDR3 covers 15 residues. CDR1 is SGHAT and CDR2 is FQNNGV in the germline V gene. CDR3 sequence (DNA): TGTGCCAGCGGCTTAGTTGGCGGGAACACCGGGGAGCTGTTTTTT. It encodes CASGLVGGNTGELFF.

This clonotype was detected many times. The chain uses TRBV7-9 and TRBJ1-1; 12 positions match TRBD1. The trim removed 3 bases at V and 1 base at J, leaving 3 bases unmatched. This CDR3 is 16 amino acids long. Germline values: CDR1 SEHNR, CDR2 FQNEAQ (reference sequence). In DNA form, the CDR3 reads TGTGCCAGCAGCTTGGGACAGGGGGCTTCGAACACTGAAGCTTTCTTT. It codes for CASSLGQGASNTEAFF.

This clonotype was detected many times. V usage is TRBV10-3 and J usage is TRBJ2-1; no firm D call. The CDR3 has 11 residues. Deletions cut 7 bases from V and 5 bases from J, with 6 bases between. Germline CDR1 is ENHRY and CDR2 is SYGVKD. CDR3 residues: CAITLNNEQFF. In nucleotides, the CDR3 is TGTGCCATCACGTTAAACAATGAGCAGTTCTTC.

The chain carries TRBV29-1 and TRBJ1-1; D gene ambiguous. The CDR3 totals 11 residues. V was clipped by 4 bases and J by 3 bases, with 6 bases between them. The germline V gene has CDR1 SQVTM and CDR2 ANQGSEA. CDR3 sequence: CSVGEYTEAFF. CDR3 DNA: TGCAGCGTTGGAGAATACACTGAAGCTTTCTTT.

Only a few counts were recorded for this clonotype. Germline and junction disagree at one end, which may indicate a read error. The rearrangement joins TRBV7-2 to TRBJ2-1, with 10 bases identical to TRBD1. The CDR3 covers 15 residues. Germline lookup yields CDR1 SGHTA and CDR2 FQGNSA. This CDR3 is CASSSRDRGGNKQFF. CDR3 in DNA: TGTGCCAGCAGCTCTCGGGACAGGGGAGGCAATAAGCAGTTCTTT.

As concerns this clonotype: Since a much larger clone is just one base distant, this may be a read error. This CDR3 is missing its conserved last phenylalanine or tryptophan, likely due to a read error. The V and J genes are TRBV3-1 and TRBJ1-4; D is unresolved. Germline V gene sequence: CDR1 LGHDT, CDR2 YNNKEL (reference sequence). The V gene lost 2 bases and the J gene lost 10 bases, with 8 bases spanning the gap. This CDR3 contains 12 residues. Here the CDR3 DNA reads TGTGCCAGCAGCCAACCTGACGGAAAACTGTTTATT. Protein sequence: CASSQPDGKLFI.

Note on this clonotype: This is likely an artifact of a read error, given a far larger clone one base away. V is TRBV7-3 and J is TRBJ1-1; D remains unclear. This CDR3 comprises 13 residues. Germline V gene data show CDR1 as SGHTA and CDR2 as FQGTGA. Trimming removed 8 bases from V and 2 bases from J, with 12 bases in between. CDR3 sequence: CASGNPINTEAFF. CDR3 sequence (DNA): TGTGCCAGCGGCAATCCAATCAACACTGAAGCTTTCTTT.

This clonotype was observed a few times. A read error is possible here, since a much larger clone lies one base away. The final CDR3 position lacks the conserved phenylalanine or tryptophan, pointing to a likely read error. CDR3 in DNA: TGCGCCAGCAGCTTGGGAGGTTCGAACACTGAAGCTTTCCTT. Protein: CASSLGGSNTEAFL. The chain recombines TRBV5-1 with TRBJ1-1; D is uncertain. This CDR3 region has 14 residues. The germline CDR1 and CDR2 sequences are SGHRS and YFSETQ. Trimming shortened V by 0 bases and J by 1 base, and 7 bases separated the two germline ends.

This clonotype was seen ten or more times. This rearrangement joins TRBV18 to TRBJ2-7; D unresolved. V shed 2 bases and J shed 4 bases, with 12 bases lying between them. Germline V gene lookup returns CDR1 KGHSH and CDR2 LQKENI. This CDR3 spans 14 amino acids. The CDR3 spells CASSPGWGSYEQYF. Written as DNA, the CDR3 is TGTGCCAGCTCACCAGGCTGGGGTAGTTACGAGCAGTACTTC.

This clonotype appeared many times. The chain has TRBV5-6 and TRBJ1-5; TRBD1 is a possible D gene (5 bases). Germline V gene lookup returns CDR1 SGHDT and CDR2 YYEEEE. The CDR3 extends over 15 amino acids. V was trimmed by 1 base and J by 3 bases, leaving 11 bases between them. The CDR3 reads CASSLRQGYNQPQHF. The DNA of the CDR3 is TGTGCCAGCAGCTTGAGGCAGGGTTACAATCAGCCCCAGCATTTT.

As concerns this clonotype: A much larger clone lies a single base off, so this may be a read error. CDR3 sequence (DNA): TGTGTCAGCAGCTCATGGACAGGGGATCGGCTTTTAGAGACCCAGTACTTC. It yields the protein CVSSSWTGDRLLETQYF. J is TRBJ2-5 and V is TRBV7-9; 9 bases match TRBD1. The length of the CDR3 is 17 residues. CDR1 is SEHNR, CDR2 FQNEAQ, per germline (reference sequence).

In this sample, this clonotype turned up many times. The chain carries TRBV20-1 and TRBJ2-1; TRBD2 might be the D (7 bases). The CDR3 totals 17 residues. CDR1 and CDR2 from the germline V gene are DFQATT and SNEGSKA (reference sequence). The germline V and J ends were trimmed by 6 bases and 8 bases, with 29 bases remaining between them. The CDR3 loop is CSAPPRGGGAPRDEQFF. In nucleotides, the CDR3 is TGCAGTGCCCCCCCCCGTGGGGGGGGGGCCCCCCGGGATGAGCAGTTCTTC.

Many counts were recorded for this clonotype. This chain connects TRBV19 to TRBJ2-5, with TRBD2 as a possible D gene (6 bases). The germline V gene encodes CDR1 LNHDA and CDR2 SQIVND (reference sequence). V gave up 9 bases and J gave up 1 base, with 9 bases separating them. There are 12 residues in the CDR3. The CDR3: CASGLSQETQYF. Written as DNA, the CDR3 is TGTGCCAGCGGACTATCCCAAGAGACCCAGTACTTC. Full variable domain (rest looked up from reference TRBV19 and TRBJ2-5): DGGITQSPKYLFRKEGQNVTLSCEQNLNHDAMYWYRQDPGQGLRLIYYSQIVNDFQKGDIAEGYSVSREKKESFPLTVTSAQKNPTAFYLCASGLSQETQYFGPGTRLLVL.

Points on this clonotype: At one of its ends the junction is not consistent with the germline gene, which may arise from a read error. This chain connects TRBV11-1 to TRBJ2-5; TRBD2 aligns across 7 bases. The CDR3 loop spans 15 amino acids. Germline-derived CDR1 and CDR2 are SGHAT and FQDESV (reference sequence). CDR3 protein: CASSPYGGRQETQDF. The CDR3 DNA sequence: TGTGCCAGCAGCCCCTATGGCGGGAGACAAGAGACCCAGGACTTC.

Only a few counts were recorded for this clonotype. The genes are TRBV20-1 and TRBJ2-5; D is unclear. Trimming removed 0 bases at V and 5 bases at J, with 10 bases between. Germline-derived CDR1 and CDR2 are DFQATT and SNEGSKA (reference sequence). This CDR3 has 13 residues. This chain's CDR3 is CSARDPSSETQYF. The CDR3 region has the DNA TGCAGTGCTAGAGATCCGTCCTCCGAGACCCAGTACTTC.

This clonotype was seen at least ten times. The J gene is TRBJ2-5, the V gene TRBV11-2; no reliable D call. The V gene's germline CDR1 is SGHAT and CDR2 FQNNGV. Trimming removed 1 base from V and 7 bases from J, with 13 bases in between. The CDR3 is 14 amino acids. The DNA for the CDR3 is TGTGCCAGCAGCTTAGCCCAGGACCTCGGGACCCAGTACTTC. Protein sequence: CASSLAQDLGTQYF. The full variable domain, with the rest looked up from reference TRBV11-2 and TRBJ2-5, is EAGVAQSPRYKIIEKRQSVAFWCNPISGHATLYWYQQILGQGPKLLIQFQNNGVVDDSQLPKDRFSAERLKGVDSTLKIQPAKLEDSAVYLCASSLAQDLGTQYFGPGTRLLVL.

This clonotype was counted ten times or more. The chain has TRBV7-3 and TRBJ2-1; 7 nucleotides match TRBD1. V was clipped by 5 bases and J by 4 bases; unmatched bases: 8. Germline V CDR1 and CDR2: SGHTA, FQGTGA. There are 15 residues in the CDR3. CDR3 bases: TGTGCCAGCAGCGTGACAGGGCAGAAATACAATGAGCAGTTCTTC. This encodes CASSVTGQKYNEQFF.

This clonotype was observed at least ten times. The J gene is TRBJ2-1, the V gene TRBV12-3 or TRBV12-4; D gene unclear. CDR3 length equals 15 residues. Between the trimmed V and J ends, which lost 1 base and 6 bases, there was a span of 13 bases. Here the CDR3 reads CASSLGPVLGNEQFF. CDR3 coding DNA: TGTGCCAGCAGTTTAGGTCCAGTCCTCGGCAATGAGCAGTTCTTC.

This clonotype was seen at least ten times. The V and J genes are TRBV7-2 and TRBJ2-5; D unclear. Trimming left V 4 bases short and J 7 bases short, with 13 bases between. Germline V CDR1 and CDR2: SGHTA, FQGNSA. The CDR3 spans 13 residues. The CDR3 spells CASSYTALWTQYF. The CDR3 coding sequence is TGTGCCAGCAGCTATACTGCCCTTTGGACCCAGTACTTC.

This clonotype has a count of ten or more. This rearrangement joins TRBV21-1 to TRBJ2-7. TRBV21-1 is a known pseudogene. The CDR3 consists of 11 residues. The CDR3 protein is CASSKIYEQYF. The CDR3 DNA follows: TGTGCCAGCAGTAAAATCTACGAGCAGTACTTC.

Remarks on this clonotype: This may arise from a read error, as a much more abundant clone is one base away. This chain links TRBV29-1 with TRBJ2-7; TRBD1 is a possible D gene (6 bases). The germline V and J ends were trimmed by 6 bases and 2 bases, with 17 bases remaining between them. CDR3 length equals 14 residues. Germline V gives CDR1 SQVTM, CDR2 ANQGSEA. CDR3 amino acids: CSVNPGHSPYEQYF. The CDR3 bases are TGCAGCGTGAATCCGGGACATAGCCCCTACGAGCAGTACTTC.

This clonotype appeared a few times. The germline gene is not matched at one end of the junction; a read error may be the cause. This sequence joins TRBV18 and TRBJ1-4; D is undetermined. The CDR3 is 14 residues long. The germline V gene has CDR1 KGHSH and CDR2 LQKENI. The CDR3 here is CASSTPLRNGKLFF. CDR3 nucleotide sequence: TGTGCCAGCTCAACACCGTTGCGAAATGGAAAACTGTTTTTT.

This clonotype appeared many times. The chain is built from TRBV20-1 and TRBJ2-7; tentatively, D is TRBD1 (6 bases). Trimming stripped 1 base from V and 7 bases from J, with 14 bases between. Germline-derived CDR1 and CDR2 are DFQATT and SNEGSKA (reference sequence). CDR3 length: 13 amino acids. In DNA form, the CDR3 reads TGCAGTGCTAGAGCGGACAGTCTAGGGGAGCAGTACTTC. Translated: CSARADSLGEQYF.

This clonotype was counted many times. The CDR3 is CASSEASDTQYF. Written as DNA, the CDR3 is TGTGCCAGCAGTGAAGCTTCTGATACGCAGTATTTT. V usage is TRBV6-1 and J usage is TRBJ2-3; D is unclear. Germline V gene sequence: CDR1 MNHNS, CDR2 SASEGT. V was clipped by 0 bases and J by 6 bases, with 4 bases between them. This CDR3 comprises 12 residues.

This clonotype has at least ten counts. The chain combines TRBV9 with TRBJ2-1; unclear D gene. V was cut by 0 bases and J by 15 bases, with 13 bases left in between. Germline V lookup: CDR1 SGDLS, CDR2 YYNGEE. The CDR3 loop spans 12 amino acids. The CDR3 bases are TGTGCCAGCAGCGTAGTTCCCACTGAGAGGTTCTTC. Its translation is CASSVVPTERFF.